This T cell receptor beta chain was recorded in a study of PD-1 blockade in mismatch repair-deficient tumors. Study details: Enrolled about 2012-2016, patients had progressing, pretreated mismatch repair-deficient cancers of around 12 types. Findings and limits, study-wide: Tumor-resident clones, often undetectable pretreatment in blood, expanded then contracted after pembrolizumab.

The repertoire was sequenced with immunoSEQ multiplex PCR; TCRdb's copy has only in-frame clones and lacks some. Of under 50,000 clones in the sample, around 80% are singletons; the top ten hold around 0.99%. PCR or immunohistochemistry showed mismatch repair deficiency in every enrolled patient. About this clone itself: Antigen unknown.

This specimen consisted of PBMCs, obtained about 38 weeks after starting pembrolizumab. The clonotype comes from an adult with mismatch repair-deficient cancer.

CDR3 DNA sequence: TGTGCCAGCAGCGGGACTAGCGGGGTAGCCAAAAACATTCAGTACTTC. This translates into CASSGTSGVAKNIQYF. This chain connects TRBV9 to TRBJ2-4, with 12 bases fitting TRBD2. CDR3 size: 16 residues. Germline lookup yields CDR1 SGDLS and CDR2 YYNGEE. J gave up 0 bases and V 3 bases, and 1 base lay outside the gene matches.